This T cell receptor beta chain was profiled in a study of T cells after yellow fever vaccination. Study at large: Those fractions that held only low numbers of cells were prepared using the SMART-Seq v4 Ultra Low Input RNA kit.

Universal primer sites and UMIs were introduced during 5'RACE template-switching synthesis of TCR cDNA. Each CDR3 protein is one row after TCRdb ran MiXCR on the 5' RACE reads. The table shows a few hundred thousand distinct CDR3 sequences, with roughly 3.9% occurring only once. Study results and limitations: Repertoires sorted by FACS could include abundant clonotypes that are contaminants from the bulk population.

This CDR3 has 14 amino acids. Germline V gives CDR1 SGHRS, CDR2 YFSETQ. Trimming shortened V by 0 bases and J by 6 bases, and 11 bases separated the two germline ends. Note on this clonotype: Its matching antigen is unknown.

The genes are TRBV5-1 and TRBJ2-3; D is unresolved. Sequenced material: PBMCs, taken 5 days after the yellow fever booster vaccination. The TCR comes from a man between 18 and 35 years old who received the YFV17D yellow fever vaccine. The CDR3 region has the DNA TGCGCCAGCAGCTTGGCGGTACAGAGGGATACGCAGTATTTT. Its translation is CASSLAVQRDTQYF.